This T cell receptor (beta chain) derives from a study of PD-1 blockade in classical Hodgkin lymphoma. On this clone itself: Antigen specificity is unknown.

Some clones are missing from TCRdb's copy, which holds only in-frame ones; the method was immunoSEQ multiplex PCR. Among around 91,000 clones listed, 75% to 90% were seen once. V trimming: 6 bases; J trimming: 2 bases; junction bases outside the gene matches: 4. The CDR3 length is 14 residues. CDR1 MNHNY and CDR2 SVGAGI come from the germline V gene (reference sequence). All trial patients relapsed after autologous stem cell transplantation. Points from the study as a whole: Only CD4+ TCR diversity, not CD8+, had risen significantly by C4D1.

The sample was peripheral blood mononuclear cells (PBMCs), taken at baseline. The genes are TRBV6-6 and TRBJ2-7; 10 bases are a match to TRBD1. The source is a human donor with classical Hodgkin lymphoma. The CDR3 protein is CASRMGQGTYEQYF. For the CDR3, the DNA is TGTGCCAGCAGGATGGGACAGGGGACCTACGAGCAGTACTTC.